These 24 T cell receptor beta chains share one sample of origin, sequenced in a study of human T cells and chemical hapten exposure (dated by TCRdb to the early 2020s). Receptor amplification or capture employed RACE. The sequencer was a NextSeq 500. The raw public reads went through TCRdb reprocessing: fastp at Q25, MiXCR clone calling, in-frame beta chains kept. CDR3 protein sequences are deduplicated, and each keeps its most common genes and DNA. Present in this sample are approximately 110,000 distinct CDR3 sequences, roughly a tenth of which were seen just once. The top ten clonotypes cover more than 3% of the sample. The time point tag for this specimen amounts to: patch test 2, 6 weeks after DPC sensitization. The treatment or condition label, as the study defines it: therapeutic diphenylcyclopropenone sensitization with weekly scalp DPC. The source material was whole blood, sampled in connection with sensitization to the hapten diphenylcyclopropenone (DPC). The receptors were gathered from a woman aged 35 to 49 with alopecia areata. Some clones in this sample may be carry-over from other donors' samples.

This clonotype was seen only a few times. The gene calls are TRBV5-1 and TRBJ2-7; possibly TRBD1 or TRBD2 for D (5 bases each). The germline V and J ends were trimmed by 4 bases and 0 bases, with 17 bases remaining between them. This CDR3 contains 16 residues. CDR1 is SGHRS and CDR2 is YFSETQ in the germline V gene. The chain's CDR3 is CASSQPWGTSSYEQYF. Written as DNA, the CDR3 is TGCGCCAGCAGCCAACCGTGGGGGACCAGCTCCTACGAGCAGTACTTC.

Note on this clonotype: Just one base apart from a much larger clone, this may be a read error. CDR3 amino acids: CAGSFSPGTPDTQYF. In DNA form, the CDR3 reads TGTGCCGGCAGTTTTAGTCCCGGGACACCCGATACGCAGTATTTT. The chain recombines TRBV12-3 or TRBV12-4 with TRBJ2-3; possible D gene TRBD1, 6 bases. This CDR3 contains 15 residues.

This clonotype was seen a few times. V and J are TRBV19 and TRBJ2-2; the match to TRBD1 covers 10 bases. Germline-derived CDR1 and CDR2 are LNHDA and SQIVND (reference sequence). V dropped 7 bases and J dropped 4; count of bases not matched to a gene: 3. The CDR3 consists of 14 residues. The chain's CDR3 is CASTWTGGTGELFF. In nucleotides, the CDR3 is TGTGCCAGTACATGGACAGGGGGCACCGGGGAGCTGTTTTTT.

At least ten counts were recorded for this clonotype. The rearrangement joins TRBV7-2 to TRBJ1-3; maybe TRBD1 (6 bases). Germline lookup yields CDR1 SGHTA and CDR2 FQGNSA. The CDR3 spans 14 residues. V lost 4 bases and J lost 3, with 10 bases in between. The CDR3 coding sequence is TGTGCCAGCAGCTCCGGGGGCGGTGGAAACACCATATATTTT. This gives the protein CASSSGGGGNTIYF.

In DNA form, the CDR3 reads TGTGCCAGCAGCCCGGCCGGGACTAGAGAGACCCAGTACTTC. Its protein product is CASSPAGTRETQYF. This chain uses TRBV7-3 with TRBJ2-5, with 8 bases fitting TRBD2. CDR1 and CDR2 from the germline V gene are SGHTA and FQGTGA. With 5 bases clipped from V and 4 bases from J, the junction kept 6 bases outside the gene matches. The CDR3 consists of 14 residues.

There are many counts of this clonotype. The CDR3 nucleotides read TGTGCCAGCTCACCAGGGGGTAATGAAAAACTGTTTTTT. Residues: CASSPGGNEKLFF. The chain links TRBV18 to TRBJ1-4, with D possibly matching TRBD1 (5 bases). Germline loops: CDR1 KGHSH, CDR2 LQKENI. V was cut by 2 bases and J by 4 bases, with 5 bases left in between. The length of the CDR3 is 13 residues.

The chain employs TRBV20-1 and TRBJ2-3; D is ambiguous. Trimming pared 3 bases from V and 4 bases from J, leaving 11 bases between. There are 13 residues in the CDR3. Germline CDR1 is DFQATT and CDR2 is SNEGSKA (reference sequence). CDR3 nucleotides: TGCAGTGCTAGTACCTGGGGTCCAGATACGCAGTATTTT. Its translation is CSASTWGPDTQYF.

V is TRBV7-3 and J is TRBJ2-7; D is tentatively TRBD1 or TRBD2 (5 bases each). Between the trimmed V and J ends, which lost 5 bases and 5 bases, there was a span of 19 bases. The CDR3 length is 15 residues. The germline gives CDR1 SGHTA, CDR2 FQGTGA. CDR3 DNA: TGTGCCAGCAGCCTCGGGGCTTCCTCCAGGGACGAGCAGTACTTC. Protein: CASSLGASSRDEQYF.

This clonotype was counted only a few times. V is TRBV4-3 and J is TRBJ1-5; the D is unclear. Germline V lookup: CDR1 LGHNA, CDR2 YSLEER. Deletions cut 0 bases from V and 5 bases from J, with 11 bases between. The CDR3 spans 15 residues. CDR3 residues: CASSQDWSEHQPQHF. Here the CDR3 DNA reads TGCGCCAGCAGCCAAGATTGGTCAGAACATCAGCCCCAGCATTTT.

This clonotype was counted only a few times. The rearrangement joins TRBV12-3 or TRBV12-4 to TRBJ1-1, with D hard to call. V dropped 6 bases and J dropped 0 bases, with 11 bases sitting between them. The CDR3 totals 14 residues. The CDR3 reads CASSQDGLNTEAFF. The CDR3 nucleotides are TGTGCCAGCAGCCAGGACGGATTGAACACTGAAGCTTTCTTT.

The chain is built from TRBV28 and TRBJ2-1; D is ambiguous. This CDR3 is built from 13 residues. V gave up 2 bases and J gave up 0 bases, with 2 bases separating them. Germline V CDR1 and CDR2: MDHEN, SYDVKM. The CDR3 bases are TGTGCCAGCAGTTTAAGCTCCTACAATGAGCAGTTCTTC. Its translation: CASSLSSYNEQFF.

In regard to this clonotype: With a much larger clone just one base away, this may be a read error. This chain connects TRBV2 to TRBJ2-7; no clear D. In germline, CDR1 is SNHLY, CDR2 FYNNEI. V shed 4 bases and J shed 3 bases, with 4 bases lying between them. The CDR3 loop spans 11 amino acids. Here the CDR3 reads CASSVNYEQYF. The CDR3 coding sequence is TGTGCCAGCAGTGTCAACTACGAGCAGTACTTC. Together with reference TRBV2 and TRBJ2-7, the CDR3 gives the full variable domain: EPEVTQTPSHQVTQMGQEVILRCVPISNHLYFYWYRQILGQKVEFLVSFYNNEISEKSEIFDDQFSVERPDGSNFTLKIRSTKLEDSAMYFCASSVNYEQYFGPGTRLTVT.

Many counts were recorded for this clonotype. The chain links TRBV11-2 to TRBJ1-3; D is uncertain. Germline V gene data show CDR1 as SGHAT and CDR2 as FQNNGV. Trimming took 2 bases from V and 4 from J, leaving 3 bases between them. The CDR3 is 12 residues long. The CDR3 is CASSLTGNTIYF. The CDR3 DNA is TGTGCCAGCAGCTTAACGGGAAACACCATATATTTT.

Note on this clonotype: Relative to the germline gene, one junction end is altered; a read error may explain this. The CDR3 region has the DNA TGTGTCAGCAGCCAAGGGGGGTCCTCTCTTGAGCAGTTCTTC. Amino acid sequence: CVSSQGGSSLEQFF. J is TRBJ2-1 and V is TRBV11-3; D tentatively fits TRBD1 or TRBD2 (6 bases each). Germline CDR1 is SGHNT and CDR2 is YENEEA. The CDR3 spans 14 residues.

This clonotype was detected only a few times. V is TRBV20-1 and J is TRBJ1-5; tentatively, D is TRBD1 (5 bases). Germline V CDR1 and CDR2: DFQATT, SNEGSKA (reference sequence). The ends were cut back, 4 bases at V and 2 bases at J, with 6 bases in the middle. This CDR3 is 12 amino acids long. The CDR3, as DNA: TGCAGTGCTACGACAGGCAATCAGCCCCAGCATTTT. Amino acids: CSATTGNQPQHF.

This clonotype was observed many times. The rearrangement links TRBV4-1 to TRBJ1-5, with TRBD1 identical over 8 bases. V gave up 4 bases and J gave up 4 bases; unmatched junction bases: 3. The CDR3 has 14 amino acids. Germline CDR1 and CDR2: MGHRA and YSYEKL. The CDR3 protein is CASSPWTGNQPQHF. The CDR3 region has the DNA TGCGCCAGCAGCCCCTGGACAGGGAATCAGCCCCAGCATTTT.

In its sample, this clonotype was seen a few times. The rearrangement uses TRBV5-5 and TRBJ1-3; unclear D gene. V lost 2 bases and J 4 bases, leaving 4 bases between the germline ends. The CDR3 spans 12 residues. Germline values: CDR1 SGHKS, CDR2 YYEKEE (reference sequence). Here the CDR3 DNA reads TGTGCCAGCAGCTTTCCCGGAAACACCATATATTTT. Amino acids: CASSFPGNTIYF.

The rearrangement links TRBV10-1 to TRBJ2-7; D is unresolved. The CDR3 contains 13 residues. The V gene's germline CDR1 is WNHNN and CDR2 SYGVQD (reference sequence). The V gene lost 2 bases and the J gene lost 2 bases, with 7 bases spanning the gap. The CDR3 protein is CASSEEVTYEQYF. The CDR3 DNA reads TGCGCCAGCAGTGAGGAGGTGACCTACGAGCAGTACTTC.

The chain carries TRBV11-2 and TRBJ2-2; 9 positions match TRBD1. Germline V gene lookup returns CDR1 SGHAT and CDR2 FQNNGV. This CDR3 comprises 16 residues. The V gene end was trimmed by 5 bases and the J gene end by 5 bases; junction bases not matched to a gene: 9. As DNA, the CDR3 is TGTGCCAGCAGCCCACAACAGGGGGCTGGAACCGGGGAGCTGTTTTTT. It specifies CASSPQQGAGTGELFF. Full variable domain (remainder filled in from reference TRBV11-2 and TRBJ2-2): EAGVAQSPRYKIIEKRQSVAFWCNPISGHATLYWYQQILGQGPKLLIQFQNNGVVDDSQLPKDRFSAERLKGVDSTLKIQPAKLEDSAVYLCASSPQQGAGTGELFFGEGSRLTVL.

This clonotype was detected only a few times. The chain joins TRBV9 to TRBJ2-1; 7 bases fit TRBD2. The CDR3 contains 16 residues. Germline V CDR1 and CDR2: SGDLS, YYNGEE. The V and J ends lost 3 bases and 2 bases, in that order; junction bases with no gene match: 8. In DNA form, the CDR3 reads TGTGCCAGCAGCGGCAAGGAGCGGGGACCCTACAATGAGCAGTTCTTC. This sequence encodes CASSGKERGPYNEQFF.

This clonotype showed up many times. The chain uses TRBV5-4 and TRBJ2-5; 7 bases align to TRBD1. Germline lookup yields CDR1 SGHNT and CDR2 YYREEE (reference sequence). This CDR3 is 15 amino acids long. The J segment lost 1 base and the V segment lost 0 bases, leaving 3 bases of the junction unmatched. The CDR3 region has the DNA TGTGCCAGCAGCTTGGCGCCAGGGGGCCAAGAGACCCAGTACTTC. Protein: CASSLAPGGQETQYF.

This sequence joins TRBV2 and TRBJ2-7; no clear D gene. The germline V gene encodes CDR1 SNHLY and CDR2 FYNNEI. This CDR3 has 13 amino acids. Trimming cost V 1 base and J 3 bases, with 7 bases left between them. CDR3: CASSEEVDYEQYF. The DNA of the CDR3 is TGTGCCAGCAGTGAAGAGGTCGACTACGAGCAGTACTTC.

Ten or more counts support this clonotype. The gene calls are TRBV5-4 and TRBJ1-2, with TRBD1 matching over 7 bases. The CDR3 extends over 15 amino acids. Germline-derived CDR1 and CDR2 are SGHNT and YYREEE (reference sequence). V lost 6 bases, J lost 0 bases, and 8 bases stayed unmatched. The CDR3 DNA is TGTGCCAGCACCCCCGGGACAGCTTCTAACTATGGCTACACCTTC. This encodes CASTPGTASNYGYTF.

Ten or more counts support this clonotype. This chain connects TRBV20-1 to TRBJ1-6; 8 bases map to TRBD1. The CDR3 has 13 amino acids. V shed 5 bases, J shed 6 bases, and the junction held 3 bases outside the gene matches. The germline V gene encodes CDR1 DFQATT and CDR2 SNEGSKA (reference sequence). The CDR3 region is CSAVTGGNSPLHF. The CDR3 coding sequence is TGCAGTGCTGTCACAGGGGGTAATTCACCCCTCCACTTT.